These 27 T cell receptor beta chains share one sample of origin, sequenced in a study of T cells in Graves' hyperthyroidism and ophthalmopathy. There were TCR beta CDR3 regions amplified from RNA transcripts. With the HTBI primer set, the TCR CDR3 went through a first round of RT-PCR. TCRdb fed the multiplex PCR reads into MiXCR, producing one record per CDR3 protein. The table records approximately 430,000 distinct CDR3 sequences, 15% to 19% of them present only once. Sample: blood. The receptors were sampled from a woman younger than 30 with Graves' hyperthyroidism.

This clonotype was seen ten or more times. The chain employs TRBV19 and TRBJ2-2; tentatively, D is TRBD1 or TRBD2 (5 bases each). The CDR3 runs 13 residues. Germline loops: CDR1 LNHDA, CDR2 SQIVND (reference sequence). The V gene lost 7 bases and the J gene lost 7 bases, with 13 bases spanning the gap. The DNA for the CDR3 is TGTGCCAGTATCCCCCGAGGGGTCGGGGAGCTGTTTTTT. Translating gives CASIPRGVGELFF.

On this clonotype: The CDR3 carries no conserved terminal phenylalanine or tryptophan, so it likely arises from a read error. Here the CDR3 DNA reads TGTGCCAGCAGAGACAGGTTATCCTCCTACGAGCAGTACCTC. Translating it yields CASRDRLSSYEQYL. The V call is TRBV2, the J call TRBJ2-7, with a weak D call TRBD1 (6 bases). This CDR3 comprises 14 residues. CDR1 is SNHLY, CDR2 FYNNEI, per germline. V gave up 6 bases and J gave up 0 bases, with 12 bases separating them.

As for this clonotype: A much more abundant neighbour one base away suggests this may be a read error. The J gene is TRBJ2-1, the V gene TRBV3-1, with TRBD2 as a possible D gene (6 bases). The CDR3 loop spans 13 amino acids. Germline V gene sequence: CDR1 LGHDT, CDR2 YNNKEL (reference sequence). V was pared by 7 bases and J by 11 bases, with 18 bases between. The CDR3 DNA reads TGTGCCAGCAACCAGCCCCAAGGGAGGAAGCAGTTCTTC. It specifies CASNQPQGRKQFF.

This clonotype was detected ten times or more. The chain joins TRBV10-3 to TRBJ1-1, with 11 positions matching TRBD1. The junction had 4 bases not matched to a gene; V was cut back by 7 bases and J by 3 bases. This CDR3 region has 14 residues. Germline CDR1 and CDR2: ENHRY and SYGVKD. CDR3 region: CAIKPGQGDTEAFF. CDR3 DNA sequence: TGTGCCATCAAACCGGGACAGGGGGACACTGAAGCTTTCTTT.

This clonotype was seen only once. V is TRBV5-5 and J is TRBJ1-2; TRBD1 aligns across 8 bases. The CDR3 has 14 amino acids. Germline V CDR1 and CDR2: SGHKS, YYEKEE (reference sequence). With 3 bases clipped from V and 2 bases from J, the junction kept 3 bases outside the gene matches. This chain's CDR3 is CASSSSGGNYGYTF. CDR3 sequence (DNA): TGTGCCAGCAGCTCGTCAGGGGGCAACTATGGCTACACCTTC.

The CDR3 sequence: CASSRGDSNQPQHF. CDR3 coding DNA: TGTGCCAGCTCCCGAGGGGATAGCAATCAGCCCCAGCATTTT. J is TRBJ1-5 and V is TRBV6-1, with D possibly TRBD1 on 5 matching bases. V lost 8 bases and J lost 0, with 11 bases in between. CDR1 is MNHNS and CDR2 is SASEGT in the germline V gene. The CDR3 has 14 residues.

This clonotype was counted at least ten times. This sequence joins TRBV4-1 and TRBJ1-1, with D unclear. V lost 1 base and J lost 4, with 10 bases in between. The CDR3 totals 14 residues. Germline V gene lookup returns CDR1 MGHRA and CDR2 YSYEKL. The CDR3 sequence: CASSQVIRTTEAFF. Here the CDR3 DNA reads TGCGCCAGCAGCCAAGTGATACGGACCACTGAAGCTTTCTTT.

This clonotype was seen repeatedly, ten times or more. The chain recombines TRBV7-6 with TRBJ2-3, with D perhaps matching TRBD1 (5 bases). The CDR3 consists of 15 residues. Germline CDR1 and CDR2: SGHVS and FNYEAQ. V was pared by 1 base and J by 2 bases, with 10 bases between. The CDR3 sequence: CASSLEGQVTDTQYF. The CDR3 DNA reads as TGTGCCAGCAGCTTAGAGGGGCAGGTCACAGATACGCAGTATTTT.

This clonotype was counted at least ten times. The chain carries TRBV5-1 and TRBJ2-1; TRBD2 matches at 7 bases. The CDR3 is made up of 16 amino acids. V lost 4 bases and J lost 10; bases outside the gene matches: 17. Per germline, CDR1 SGHRS and CDR2 YFSETQ. The CDR3 reads CASSPRRGSPVGEQFF. The CDR3 region has the DNA TGCGCCAGCAGCCCTCGGCGCGGGAGCCCAGTTGGGGAGCAGTTCTTC.

This clonotype was seen a few times. This sequence joins TRBV6-2 or TRBV6-3 and TRBJ1-6; a weak D match, TRBD1 (5 bases). The germline CDR1 and CDR2 sequences are MNHEY and SVGEGT. The V gene lost 7 bases and the J gene lost 7 bases, with 8 bases spanning the gap. The CDR3 runs 12 residues. The CDR3 reads CASKAGNSPLHF. DNA of the CDR3: TGTGCCAGCAAGGCAGGGAATTCACCCCTCCACTTT.

This clonotype appeared many times. The genes are TRBV12-3 or TRBV12-4 and TRBJ1-5; the D is unclear. The CDR3 sequence is 15 residues long. V was trimmed by 3 bases and J by 7 bases, leaving 16 bases between them. The CDR3 loop is CASSFRGPEGQPQHF. The DNA for the CDR3 is TGTGCCAGCAGTTTCCGGGGTCCCGAGGGACAGCCCCAGCATTTT.

This clonotype was observed at least ten times. V gene TRBV20-1 combines with J gene TRBJ1-1; D possibly corresponds to TRBD1 (5 bases). Deletions cut 0 bases from V and 11 bases from J, with 16 bases between. The CDR3 runs to 13 residues. Germline-derived CDR1 and CDR2 are DFQATT and SNEGSKA (reference sequence). Written as DNA, the CDR3 is TGCAGTGCTAGAGAGGAGGGACTCCGGAGGGCTTTCTTT. Its protein is CSAREEGLRRAFF.

The chain joins TRBV6-5 to TRBJ1-4, with D perhaps TRBD1 (5 bases). The V and J ends lost 2 bases and 6 bases respectively, with 13 bases between them. CDR3 length: 15 residues. Germline assignment: CDR1 MNHEY and CDR2 SVGAGI. CDR3 region: CASSYGNLGDEKLFF. The CDR3 DNA is TGTGCCAGCAGTTACGGCAACTTAGGGGATGAAAAACTGTTTTTT.

In this sample, this clonotype turned up many times. This chain uses TRBV7-2 with TRBJ2-7; D remains unclear. The CDR3 length is 15 residues. The germline gives CDR1 SGHTA, CDR2 FQGNSA. Trimming removed 1 base at V and 0 bases at J, with 10 bases between. CDR3 DNA sequence: TGTGCCAGCAGCTTAGGACGGTTCAGCTCCTACGAGCAGTACTTC. Protein: CASSLGRFSSYEQYF.

This clonotype has at least ten counts. The chain combines TRBV7-9 with TRBJ2-3; D tentatively fits TRBD1 or TRBD2 (5 bases each). Germline CDR1 is SEHNR and CDR2 is FQNEAQ (reference sequence). Trimming cost V 1 base and J 4 bases, with 9 bases left between them. CDR3 length equals 14 residues. CDR3 residues: CASSLGGMADTQYF. The DNA of the CDR3 is TGTGCCAGCAGCTTAGGGGGGATGGCAGATACGCAGTATTTT.

The chain links TRBV3-1 to TRBJ2-1; D perhaps matches TRBD2 (5 bases). The CDR3 totals 18 residues. Trimming shortened V by 2 bases and J by 0 bases, and 17 bases separated the two germline ends. Per germline, CDR1 LGHDT and CDR2 YNNKEL (reference sequence). CDR3 loop: CASSQWLAPRSSYNEQFF. The DNA for the CDR3 is TGTGCCAGCAGCCAATGGTTAGCGCCCCGAAGCTCCTACAATGAGCAGTTCTTC.

This clonotype was picked up many times. The DNA of the CDR3 is TGTGCCAGCAGTTTAGGGACAGGGGGCGCGAACTATGGCTACACCTTC. This encodes CASSLGTGGANYGYTF. The chain couples TRBV28 to TRBJ1-2; TRBD1 matches 12 bases. The CDR3 sequence is 16 residues long. Trimming at V came to 2 bases and at J to 2 bases, leaving 3 bases not matched to a gene. Germline lookup yields CDR1 MDHEN and CDR2 SYDVKM.

The gene calls are TRBV6-1 and TRBJ2-7; D perhaps matches TRBD2 (6 bases). Trimming cost V 7 bases and J 4 bases, with 20 bases left between them. The CDR3 consists of 15 residues. CDR1 and CDR2 from the germline V gene are MNHNS and SASEGT. The CDR3 DNA sequence: TGTGCCAGCACCCAACGGGGAGGTTCGGGGTACGAGCAGTACTTC. This translates into CASTQRGGSGYEQYF.

This clonotype came up many times. The chain has TRBV20-1 and TRBJ2-7, with 10 bases aligning to TRBD2. CDR1 DFQATT and CDR2 SNEGSKA come from the germline V gene (reference sequence). The CDR3 extends over 14 amino acids. The CDR3 DNA follows: TGCTCGTTAGTGGCTAGCGGGAGTCTAGGCGAGCAGTACTTC. It translates to CSLVASGSLGEQYF.

Turning to this clonotype: A much larger clone differs from this one at a single base, so this may be a read error. The chain combines TRBV9 with TRBJ2-7; the D is unclear. The germline V gene encodes CDR1 SGDLS and CDR2 YYNGEE. The CDR3 has 15 amino acids. CDR3 region: CTSSVELQSSYEQYF. The CDR3 DNA follows: TGTACCAGCAGCGTAGAACTGCAGAGCTCCTACGAGCAGTACTTC.

This clonotype came up many times. This rearrangement joins TRBV20-1 to TRBJ1-1, with D maybe TRBD1 (5 bases). Trimming took 3 bases from V and 1 from J, leaving 15 bases between them. CDR1 and CDR2 from the germline V gene are DFQATT and SNEGSKA (reference sequence). This CDR3 has 15 amino acids. DNA for the CDR3: TGCAGTGCTAGCCTGCCGGGGGGAGGGAACACTGAAGCTTTCTTT. Translating it yields CSASLPGGGNTEAFF.

This clonotype has a count of ten or more. The chain uses TRBV9 and TRBJ1-2; TRBD1 is a possible D gene (5 bases). Deletions cut 8 bases from V and 2 bases from J, with 22 bases between. The length of the CDR3 is 16 residues. Germline V gene lookup returns CDR1 SGDLS and CDR2 YYNGEE. The CDR3 sequence: CASRGARSGLNYGYTF. The CDR3, as DNA: TGTGCCAGTCGAGGGGCTCGGTCGGGACTCAACTATGGCTACACCTTC.

In its sample, this clonotype was seen many times. The chain carries TRBV5-6 and TRBJ2-1; D uncertain. Germline values: CDR1 SGHDT, CDR2 YYEEEE. Trimming removed 0 bases from V and 9 bases from J, with 10 bases in between. The CDR3 contains 13 residues. The CDR3 DNA sequence: TGTGCCAGCAGCTTGGAGGCCGGCGCTGAGCAGTTCTTC. Protein sequence: CASSLEAGAEQFF.

This clonotype showed up many times. The chain has TRBV20-1 and TRBJ2-7; D tentatively fits TRBD1 or TRBD2 (5 bases each). The CDR3 is made up of 13 amino acids. Trimming stripped 5 bases from V and 4 bases from J, with 15 bases between. Germline CDR1 DFQATT, CDR2 SNEGSKA (reference sequence). CDR3 sequence: CSAGPRGRYEQYF. DNA of the CDR3: TGCAGTGCTGGGCCGAGGGGAAGGTACGAGCAGTACTTC.

Many counts were recorded for this clonotype. The rearrangement joins TRBV6-5 to TRBJ1-2, with D tentatively TRBD1 (6 bases). V was shortened by 2 bases and J by 8 bases, with 18 bases between the two germline ends. The CDR3 sequence is 15 residues long. Germline V gives CDR1 MNHEY, CDR2 SVGAGI. The CDR3 coding sequence is TGTGCCAGCAGTTACAGTCTGGGGGCCGGAAGAGGCTACACCTTC. It translates to CASSYSLGAGRGYTF.

This clonotype was picked up a small number of times. V and J are TRBV4-2 and TRBJ1-2; the D gene is possibly TRBD1 (5 bases). There are 17 residues in the CDR3. V lost 0 bases and J lost 4, with 18 bases in between. Germline CDR1 is LGHNA and CDR2 is YNFKEQ. Written as DNA, the CDR3 is TGTGCCAGCAGCCAAGATCTTTCTTCGGGACCGATCTATGGCTACACCTTC. Translating gives CASSQDLSSGPIYGYTF.

Comments on this clonotype: A single base separates this from a much larger clone, so it may be a read error. The chain combines TRBV19 with TRBJ1-5; possibly TRBD1 for D (5 bases). Germline CDR1 LNHDA, CDR2 SQIVND (reference sequence). The CDR3 consists of 15 residues. Here the CDR3 reads CASTPIGAGNRPQHF. For the CDR3, the DNA is TGTGCCAGTACCCCGATCGGGGCAGGCAATCGGCCCCAGCATTTT.